The 31 T cell receptor beta chains in this list originate from one sample, sequenced in a study of T cell repertoires in cytomegalovirus infection. Via MiXCR, TCRdb re-called the reads, giving one row per CDR3 protein. The data show fewer than 300,000 distinct CDR3 sequences, over 20% seen once. Sequenced material: PBMCs. The receptors derive from a human donor in good health (CMV status not recorded). Some clones in this sample may be carry-over from other donors' samples.

V is TRBV2 and J is TRBJ2-3; 12 nucleotides align to TRBD2. CDR3 length equals 15 residues. Germline lookup yields CDR1 SNHLY and CDR2 FYNNEI. The V gene end was trimmed by 4 bases and the J gene end by 7 bases; junction bases not matched to a gene: 6. The DNA of the CDR3 is TGTGCCAGCAGTGCGACTAGCGGGAGTAGCAATACGCAGTATTTT. Translated, it gives CASSATSGSSNTQYF. The full variable domain, completed using reference TRBV2 and TRBJ2-3, is EPEVTQTPSHQVTQMGQEVILRCVPISNHLYFYWYRQILGQKVEFLVSFYNNEISEKSEIFDDQFSVERPDGSNFTLKIRSTKLEDSAMYFCASSATSGSSNTQYFGPGTRLTVL.

This clonotype was counted a few times. The chain combines TRBV15 with TRBJ1-3, with 11 bases lining up with TRBD1. CDR3 length: 16 residues. The V segment lost 0 bases and the J segment 8 bases; nucleotides outside the gene matches: 6. Looked up from germline, CDR1 is LNHNV and CDR2 is YYDKDF (reference sequence). The CDR3 loop is CATSRDRDRGAYTIYF. The CDR3 DNA follows: TGTGCCACCAGCAGAGATCGGGACAGGGGGGCATACACCATATATTTT.

This sequence joins TRBV6-6 and TRBJ1-2; D possibly corresponds to TRBD1 (5 bases). The CDR3 is made up of 12 amino acids. Germline loops: CDR1 MNHNY, CDR2 SVGAGI (reference sequence). Trimming stripped 9 bases from V and 4 bases from J, with 12 bases between. The CDR3 sequence: CASLGGIYGYTF. The CDR3 DNA follows: TGTGCCAGTCTGGGGGGTATCTATGGCTACACCTTC.

About this clonotype: This may stem from a read error, because a much larger clone lies one nucleotide away. This chain uses TRBV7-2 with TRBJ2-1; D is unclear. This CDR3 is built from 13 residues. Germline lookup yields CDR1 SGHTA and CDR2 FQGNSA. The CDR3 DNA reads TGTGCCAGCAGCTTTCGGGCTAACAATAAGCAGTTCTTC. It codes for CASSFRANNKQFF.

The V and J genes are TRBV12-3 or TRBV12-4 and TRBJ1-4, with TRBD1 matching over 8 bases. The CDR3 is 13 residues long. Trimming removed 8 bases from V and 7 bases from J; junction bases left unmatched: 6. CDR3: CASHRGNGEKLFF. CDR3 bases: TGTGCCAGCCACAGGGGGAACGGTGAAAAACTGTTTTTT.

The chain is built from TRBV11-2 and TRBJ1-6; D gene uncertain. V was cut by 5 bases and J by 14 bases, with 16 bases left in between. Germline V gene lookup returns CDR1 SGHAT and CDR2 FQNNGV. This CDR3 has 13 residues. CDR3 in DNA: TGTGCCAGCAGCCTCGACCGAGCCACGGCCCTCCACTTT. Translating gives CASSLDRATALHF.

This clonotype was recorded many times. The genes are TRBV7-2 and TRBJ1-2; TRBD1 aligns across 9 bases. Per germline, CDR1 SGHTA and CDR2 FQGNSA. Trimming removed 3 bases from V and 8 bases from J; junction bases left unmatched: 4. The CDR3 covers 13 residues. The chain's CDR3 is CASSFRTGEGYTF. For the CDR3, the DNA is TGTGCCAGCAGCTTCCGGACAGGGGAAGGCTACACCTTC.

This clonotype was counted at least ten times. The chain carries TRBV7-8 and TRBJ1-1; perhaps TRBD1 as D (5 bases). Trimming shortened V by 2 bases and J by 1 base, and 5 bases separated the two germline ends. Germline V lookup: CDR1 SGHVS, CDR2 FQNEAQ. The CDR3 sequence is 13 residues long. The CDR3 loop reads CASSLRGNTEAFF. The CDR3 region has the DNA TGTGCCAGCAGCTTAAGGGGGAACACTGAAGCTTTCTTT.

This clonotype was seen a few times. The rearrangement links TRBV12-3 or TRBV12-4 to TRBJ1-1, with a possible D match to TRBD1 (6 bases). The V and J ends lost 6 bases and 5 bases respectively, with 16 bases between them. This CDR3 has 14 residues. CDR3 sequence reads: CASRFRGMVTEAFF. The CDR3 DNA reads as TGTGCCAGCAGATTCAGGGGAATGGTGACTGAAGCTTTCTTT.

This clonotype was counted at least ten times. The rearrangement joins TRBV28 to TRBJ2-1; tentative D call: TRBD1 (5 bases). Trimming removed 3 bases at V and 1 base at J, with 10 bases between. Germline CDR1 reads MDHEN; CDR2 reads SYDVKM. CDR3 size: 15 residues. The CDR3 loop reads CASSFIRASYNEQFF. For the CDR3, the DNA is TGTGCCAGCAGTTTTATCAGGGCGTCCTACAATGAGCAGTTCTTC. The whole variable domain, filled in from reference TRBV28 and TRBJ2-1, reads DVKVTQSSRYLVKRTGEKVFLECVQDMDHENMFWYRQDPGLGLRLIYFSYDVKMKEKGDIPEGYSVSREKKERFSLILESASTNQTSMYLCASSFIRASYNEQFFGPGTRLTVL.

The V and J genes are TRBV30 and TRBJ2-1, with 7 nucleotides matching TRBD1. This CDR3 is 14 amino acids long. Germline assignment: CDR1 GTSNPN and CDR2 SVGIG (reference sequence). The trim removed 3 bases at V and 9 bases at J, leaving 11 bases unmatched. CDR3 sequence reads: CAWRTTGSGGEQFF. CDR3 DNA sequence: TGTGCCTGGAGAACGACAGGGTCTGGTGGTGAGCAGTTCTTC.

This clonotype was seen more than once but under ten times. V usage is TRBV9 and J usage is TRBJ1-2; D uncertain. CDR3 size: 14 residues. The germline V gene encodes CDR1 SGDLS and CDR2 YYNGEE. Trimming stripped 0 bases from V and 4 bases from J, with 10 bases between. The CDR3 region is CASSVGPLAYGYTF. The CDR3 coding sequence is TGTGCCAGCAGCGTAGGACCCCTGGCCTATGGCTACACCTTC.

This clonotype was counted between two and nine times. This chain joins TRBV7-9 and TRBJ1-3; D gene unclear. CDR1 SEHNR and CDR2 FQNEAQ come from the germline V gene (reference sequence). The CDR3 is 16 residues long. V lost 7 bases and J lost 0, with 16 bases in between. The CDR3 is CASTPVAGPSGNTIYF. The CDR3 coding sequence is TGTGCCAGCACCCCCGTTGCAGGCCCCTCTGGAAACACCATATATTTT.

The chain has TRBV27 and TRBJ2-1; D is undetermined. Trimming shortened V by 8 bases and J by 5 bases, and 19 bases separated the two germline ends. The CDR3 sequence is 15 residues long. The germline V gene encodes CDR1 MNHEY and CDR2 SMNVEV (reference sequence). CDR3 region: CASGHGLPKDNEQFF. The CDR3 nucleotides are TGTGCCAGCGGCCATGGGCTGCCTAAAGACAATGAGCAGTTCTTC.

This clonotype was detected many times. J is TRBJ2-3 and V is TRBV7-2, with 12 positions matching TRBD2. V was clipped by 4 bases and J by 3 bases; unmatched bases: 5. Germline lookup yields CDR1 SGHTA and CDR2 FQGNSA. There are 16 residues in the CDR3. CDR3 DNA: TGTGCCAGCAGCTCTCCGGGACTAGCGGGTACAGATACGCAGTATTTT. Amino acid sequence: CASSSPGLAGTDTQYF.

The V call is TRBV29-1, the J call TRBJ2-3; 9 bases are shared with TRBD2. Germline lookup yields CDR1 SQVTM and CDR2 ANQGSEA. With V trimmed by 6 bases and J by 2 bases, 12 bases remained unmatched. This CDR3 spans 16 amino acids. CDR3 protein: CSVGGVSGRNTDTQYF. The CDR3, as DNA: TGCAGCGTCGGGGGGGTCAGCGGGAGGAACACAGATACGCAGTATTTT.

This clonotype came up a few times. The gene calls are TRBV25-1 and TRBJ1-1; tentative D call: TRBD1 (5 bases). V gave up 5 bases and J gave up 8 bases, with 15 bases separating them. The CDR3 contains 13 residues. Germline V gives CDR1 MGHDK, CDR2 SYGVNS. The CDR3 coding sequence is TGTGCCAGCAGTCCAGACAGAAAAGGAGAAGCTTTCTTT. Protein product: CASSPDRKGEAFF.

Ten or more counts support this clonotype. V and J are TRBV7-2 and TRBJ1-6, with TRBD1 matching over 11 bases. Germline values: CDR1 SGHTA, CDR2 FQGNSA. V was clipped by 6 bases and J by 8 bases; unmatched bases: 6. This CDR3 contains 15 residues. The chain's CDR3 is CASRPPGQGDSPLHF. The CDR3 nucleotides are TGTGCCAGCAGACCTCCGGGACAGGGGGATTCACCCCTCCACTTT.

The chain has TRBV10-3 and TRBJ2-7, with 9 bases identical to TRBD2. The CDR3 totals 13 residues. Germline V gives CDR1 ENHRY, CDR2 SYGVKD. Trimming at V came to 9 bases and at J to 5 bases, leaving 8 bases not matched to a gene. The CDR3 reads CAISASGTHEQYF. CDR3 in DNA: TGTGCCATATCTGCTAGCGGGACCCACGAGCAGTACTTC.

The chain links TRBV23-1 to TRBJ2-7, with D maybe TRBD1 (5 bases). TRBV23-1 is an open reading frame whose function is uncertain. With 3 bases removed from V and 2 bases from J, the gap between germline ends came to 8 bases. This CDR3 is built from 13 residues. CDR3 in amino acids: CASSHREAYEQYF. The CDR3 region has the DNA TGCGCCAGCAGTCACAGGGAAGCCTACGAGCAGTACTTC.

This clonotype came up many times. This chain links TRBV7-2 with TRBJ2-4; maybe TRBD1 (6 bases). This CDR3 has 13 amino acids. The germline CDR1 and CDR2 sequences are SGHTA and FQGNSA. V was trimmed by 7 bases and J by 3 bases, leaving 10 bases between them. The CDR3 loop reads CASTTRGKNIQYF. The CDR3 coding sequence is TGTGCCAGCACTACCAGGGGCAAAAACATTCAGTACTTC.

V and J are TRBV7-2 and TRBJ1-1, with D tentatively TRBD1 (6 bases). With 0 bases removed from V and 4 bases from J, the gap between germline ends came to 12 bases. The CDR3 extends over 15 amino acids. Germline CDR1 and CDR2: SGHTA and FQGNSA. CDR3 amino acids: CASSLAAQGGTEAFF. As DNA, the CDR3 is TGTGCCAGCAGCTTAGCTGCACAGGGAGGCACTGAAGCTTTCTTT.

The V call is TRBV20-1, the J call TRBJ1-6, with unresolved D. The CDR3 totals 12 residues. With 3 bases removed from V and 6 bases from J, the gap between germline ends came to 6 bases. Germline lookup yields CDR1 DFQATT and CDR2 SNEGSKA (reference sequence). The CDR3 DNA reads as TGCAGTGCTAGGGACCCTAATTCACCCCTCCACTTT. Translation gives CSARDPNSPLHF.

V and J are TRBV28 and TRBJ1-1, with 10 bases aligning to TRBD1. V lost 2 bases and J lost 5; bases outside the gene matches: 8. This CDR3 spans 16 amino acids. In germline, CDR1 is MDHEN, CDR2 SYDVKM. CDR3 loop: CASSLGWTGGKTEAFF. The DNA for the CDR3 is TGTGCCAGCAGTTTAGGGTGGACAGGGGGAAAAACTGAAGCTTTCTTT.

The chain is built from TRBV5-4 and TRBJ1-1; D gene uncertain. V lost 4 bases and J lost 6, with 16 bases in between. This CDR3 contains 14 residues. In germline, CDR1 is SGHNT, CDR2 YYREEE (reference sequence). The CDR3 DNA reads as TGTGCCAGCAGCAGTTTTGAGGGAGGTGCTGAAGCTTTCTTT. Protein product: CASSSFEGGAEAFF.

The sample holds a few counts of this clonotype. The chain uses TRBV7-2 and TRBJ1-2, with D uncertain. CDR1 and CDR2 from the germline V gene are SGHTA and FQGNSA. Trimming cost V 3 bases and J 4 bases, with 9 bases left between them. The CDR3 spans 13 residues. The CDR3 spells CASSLNSLYGYTF. CDR3 nucleotides: TGTGCCAGCAGCTTGAACAGTCTCTATGGCTACACCTTC.

The table lists this clonotype with many counts. The chain joins TRBV28 to TRBJ1-1, with D unresolved. Trimming shortened V by 5 bases and J by 1 base, and 11 bases separated the two germline ends. Germline CDR1 MDHEN, CDR2 SYDVKM. The CDR3 is 14 amino acids. The CDR3 DNA sequence: TGTGCCAGCAGTCCGACGCGGGGGAACACTGAAGCTTTCTTT. Its protein product is CASSPTRGNTEAFF.

This clonotype was recorded at least ten times. The genes are TRBV7-2 and TRBJ1-1; 7 nucleotides align to TRBD1. V gave up 8 bases and J gave up 5 bases; unmatched junction bases: 8. Looked up from germline, CDR1 is SGHTA and CDR2 is FQGNSA. The CDR3 contains 13 residues. The CDR3 DNA follows: TGTGCCAGCGGTCGACAGGGAGGGACTGAAGCTTTCTTT. It yields the protein CASGRQGGTEAFF.

This clonotype was seen repeatedly, ten times or more. V and J are TRBV7-6 and TRBJ1-1; D remains unclear. Trimming pared 2 bases from V and 1 base from J, leaving 2 bases between. CDR3 length: 12 residues. Germline-derived CDR1 and CDR2 are SGHVS and FNYEAQ. Written as DNA, the CDR3 is TGTGCCAGCAGCTTAAAGAACACTGAAGCTTTCTTT. The encoded protein is CASSLKNTEAFF.

The rearrangement uses TRBV7-2 and TRBJ1-1; TRBD1 agrees at 10 bases. The germline V gene has CDR1 SGHTA and CDR2 FQGNSA. This CDR3 has 17 amino acids. Trimming took 0 bases from V and 0 from J; bases not matched to a gene: 4. The CDR3 nucleotides read TGTGCCAGCAGCTTAGCGGCGGGACAGGGGATGAACACTGAAGCTTTCTTT. It yields the protein CASSLAAGQGMNTEAFF.

This clonotype was picked up many times. The chain carries TRBV7-2 and TRBJ2-7, with 13 nucleotides matching TRBD2. The CDR3 covers 16 residues. In germline, CDR1 is SGHTA, CDR2 FQGNSA. After removal of 5 bases from V and 5 bases from J, the junction contained 9 bases not matched to a gene. The CDR3 spells CASSDWTSGSGNEQYF. The CDR3 coding sequence is TGTGCCAGCAGCGACTGGACTAGCGGGAGTGGCAACGAGCAGTACTTC.